A single sample gave rise to the 9 T cell receptor beta chains below, sequenced in a study of regulatory T cells in long-lasting Graves disease. Time point described: newly diagnosed GD, antithyroid drugs for less than 3 months. The TCR library was made from RNA that had been extracted from PBMCs in TRIzol. CDR3-region Arm-PCR and iRepertoire HTBI primers produced the TCR beta libraries. TCRdb called the multiplex PCR reads again in MiXCR, with one record for every CDR3 protein. The sample lists around 470,000 distinct CDR3 sequences; 13% to 15% were seen once. This same sample was also taken into another study, of T cells in Graves' hyperthyroidism and ophthalmopathy.

The sample consisted of peripheral blood mononuclear cells (PBMCs), taken at new diagnosis, from a patient treated with antithyroid drugs. The origin of the receptors is a woman between 45 and 60 years old with Graves disease.

This clonotype was observed once. This may arise from a read error, as a much more abundant clone is one base away. The CDR3 reads CASSFQNFYQMNAEAFF. The CDR3 DNA sequence: TGTGCCAGCAGTTTTCAGAACTTCTACCAGATGAACGCTGAAGCTTTCTTT. The J gene is TRBJ1-1, the V gene TRBV6-2 or TRBV6-3, with D unclear. CDR3 length: 17 residues. The V gene's germline CDR1 is MNHEY and CDR2 SVGEGT.

The gene calls are TRBV2 and TRBJ2-7, with 9 bases lining up with TRBD2. The CDR3 totals 12 residues. Germline lookup yields CDR1 SNHLY and CDR2 FYNNEI. The CDR3 coding sequence is TGTGTCTACTCTAGCGGGATCTACGAGCAGTACTTC. This translates into CVYSSGIYEQYF.

The chain recombines TRBV10-1 with TRBJ1-1, with D maybe TRBD1 (6 bases). V gave up 9 bases and J gave up 1 base, with 15 bases separating them. There are 14 residues in the CDR3. The germline CDR1 and CDR2 sequences are WNHNN and SYGVQD (reference sequence). In DNA form, the CDR3 reads TGCGCCAGAGGGGGGGTTCGGCCGAACACTGAAGCTTTCTTT. Its translation is CARGGVRPNTEAFF.

Concerning this clonotype: Lacking the conserved final phenylalanine or tryptophan, this CDR3 likely reflects a read error. The DNA is omitted, as the CDR3 cannot be located on it reliably, and the CDR3 follows TCRdb's listing. The chain has TRBV12-3 or TRBV12-4 and TRBJ1-1; the table gives TRBD1 as D, unverified against the DNA. The CDR3 comprises 12 residues, both ends counted. The CDR3 reads CASSVGRGLSFL.

The chain links TRBV7-8 to TRBJ1-4; perhaps TRBD1 as D (5 bases). Germline values: CDR1 SGHVS, CDR2 FQNEAQ. V was pared by 3 bases and J by 0 bases, with 8 bases between. There are 15 residues in the CDR3. The CDR3 loop is CASSFGRATNEKLFF. In nucleotides, the CDR3 is TGTGCCAGCAGCTTTGGCAGGGCAACTAATGAAAAACTGTTTTTT.

The table lists this clonotype with a few counts. V gene TRBV2 combines with J gene TRBJ1-5, with 8 bases that match TRBD1. This CDR3 spans 14 amino acids. Germline trimming cut 7 bases from V and 6 bases from J; bases unmatched to any gene: 8. Germline V gene lookup returns CDR1 SNHLY and CDR2 FYNNEI. The CDR3 loop is CASTSGQGGQPQHF. In nucleotides, the CDR3 is TGTGCCAGCACCTCCGGACAGGGAGGTCAGCCCCAGCATTTT.

The chain carries TRBV28 and TRBJ2-1; no definite D call. The end of the DNA fits TRBJ2-5 better, so the J call may be wrong. The CDR3 consists of 13 residues. CDR1 and CDR2 from the germline V gene are MDHEN and SYDVKM. This CDR3 reads CASSLSGWETQYF. The CDR3 nucleotides read TGTGCCAGCTCCTTATCTGGATGGGAGACCCAGTACTTC.

The table lists this clonotype with many counts. The DNA of the CDR3 is TGTGCCAGCAGTTTAGCAGGGCCTGCTTACGAGCAGTACTTC. It translates to CASSLAGPAYEQYF. This chain links TRBV28 with TRBJ2-7, with D possibly being TRBD1 (5 bases). CDR3 size: 14 residues. The V and J ends lost 2 bases and 4 bases respectively, with 12 bases between them. Germline CDR1 reads MDHEN; CDR2 reads SYDVKM.

This clonotype was detected many times. The rearrangement uses TRBV28 and TRBJ2-5, with D possibly being TRBD2 (6 bases). V was pared by 10 bases and J by 3 bases, with 15 bases between. Germline V gene lookup returns CDR1 MDHEN and CDR2 SYDVKM. The CDR3 extends over 13 amino acids. CDR3 nucleotide sequence: TGTGCCATCCTTCCTCCGGGGGAAGAGACCCAGTACTTC. As protein: CAILPPGEETQYF.